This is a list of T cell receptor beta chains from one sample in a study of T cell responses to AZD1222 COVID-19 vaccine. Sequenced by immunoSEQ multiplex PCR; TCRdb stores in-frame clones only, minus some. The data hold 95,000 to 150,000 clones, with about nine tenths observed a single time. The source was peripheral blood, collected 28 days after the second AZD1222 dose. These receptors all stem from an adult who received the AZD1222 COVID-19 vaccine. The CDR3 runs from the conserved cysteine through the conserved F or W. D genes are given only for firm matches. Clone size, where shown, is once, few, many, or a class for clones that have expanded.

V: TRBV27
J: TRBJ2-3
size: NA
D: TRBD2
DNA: TGTGCCAGCAGACCTGGACTAGCGGGTGCAGATACGCAGTATTTT
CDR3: CASRPGLAGADTQYF

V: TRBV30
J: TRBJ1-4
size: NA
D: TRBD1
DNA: TGTGCCTGGAGTATCCCAATGGGACAGGGGATGGAAAAACTGTTTTTT
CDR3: CAWSIPMGQGMEKLFF

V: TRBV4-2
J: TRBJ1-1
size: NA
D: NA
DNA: TGTGCCAGCAGCCAAGAACCGGGGGTGGACACTGAAGCTTTCTTT
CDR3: CASSQEPGVDTEAFF

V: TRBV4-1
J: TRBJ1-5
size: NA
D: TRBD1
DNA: TGCGCCAGCAGCCAAGATGCCGGGACAGGGGATTATAGCAATCAGCCCCAGCATTTT
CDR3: CASSQDAGTGDYSNQPQHF

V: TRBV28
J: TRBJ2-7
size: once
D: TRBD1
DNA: TGTGCCAGCAGTTTAATTGGGACAGGAGGGAACGAGCAGTACTTC
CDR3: CASSLIGTGGNEQYF

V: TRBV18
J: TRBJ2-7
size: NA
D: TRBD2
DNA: TGTGCCAGCTCACCGGGACTAGCCTTCTCCTACGAGCAGTACTTC
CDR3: CASSPGLAFSYEQYF

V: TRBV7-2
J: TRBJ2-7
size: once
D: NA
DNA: TGTGCCAGCAGGGCTTCCTACGAGCAGTACTTC
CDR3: CASRASYEQYF

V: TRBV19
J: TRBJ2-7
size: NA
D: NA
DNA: TGTGCCAGTAAGGGGGTGGACAACTCCTACGAGCAGTACTTC
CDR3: CASKGVDNSYEQYF

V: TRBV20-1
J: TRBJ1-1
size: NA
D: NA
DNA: TGCAGTGCTAGTAGGGGGATTGGATACACTGAAGCTTTCTTT
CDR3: CSASRGIGYTEAFF

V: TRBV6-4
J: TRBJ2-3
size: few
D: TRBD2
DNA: TGTGCCAGCAGTGACACTAGCGGGGGGGCCGATACGCAGTATTTT
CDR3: CASSDTSGGADTQYF